This T cell receptor beta chain appears in the sequencing data of a study of identical twins (dated by TCRdb to the mid-2010s). Turning to the overall study: The study deep-sequenced TCR alpha and beta repertoires from monozygotic twins, unrelated adults of various ages and cord blood to test whether fetal clonotypes persist. To rule out contamination, the twin experiments were replicated at different times with different library preparation protocols.

Library preparation used 5' RACE. Sequencing instrument: Illumina HiSeq 2000. A universal primer binding site was added through template switching, and the final cDNA carried a unique molecular identifier so that TCR cDNA molecules could be counted accurately. First-strand cDNA for TCR alpha and beta chains was synthesized from specific primers in the conserved constant-segment region. To control for contamination, each cDNA library was double barcoded with a SMART-Mk sample barcode plus Illumina barcodes. TruSeq adapter sequences and Illumina sample barcodes were added in two successive PCR steps. The Illumina HiSeq platform was used with custom primers to sequence TCR alpha and beta cDNA libraries. For the original study's pipeline: Unique molecular identifiers were extracted from raw reads with MiGEC, and CDR3 positions were determined with MiXCR. For each individual, recombination models were inferred using an EM algorithm with the repgenHMM and IGoR tools. Shared clonotype analysis was performed with the tcR package in R, normalizing sharing by the product of cloneset sizes. To study raw recombination without the effects of thymic and clonal selection, out-of-frame nonproductive sequences were analyzed. TCRdb cleaned the public reads at Q25 with fastp, built clones with MiXCR and kept in-frame beta chains. Duplicate CDR3 protein sequences are folded into a single record with the most common DNA and genes. The V and J calls shown here were made by TCRdb, not taken from the authors' results. The sample records around 650,000 distinct CDR3 sequences, just over 7% of which are singletons. 1.5% to 2% of the sample is taken by the ten largest.

With respect to this clonotype: The antigen it recognizes is unknown. This may stem from a read error, because a much larger clone lies one nucleotide away.

The CDR3 measures 15 amino acids from cysteine to phenylalanine. The CDR3 DNA has 45 bases and is translated from base 1. V lost 4 bases and J lost 7 bases, and the count of bases not matched to a germline gene is 9. CDR1 and CDR2 are read off the germline V gene as MNHEY and SVGAGI. Study-wide conclusions, independent of this receptor: Because the same donors could not be followed over many years, the conclusions depended on cross-sectional statistical analysis. Compared with coincidental sharing between unrelated individuals, out-of-frame TCR alpha sequences shared between twins showed an excess of sequences with low generation probability. Out-of-frame TCR alpha sharing in monozygotic twins was systematically underestimated by recombination models, whereas sharing between unrelated individuals was in agreement with the recombination models. In beta out-of-frame sequences, excess twin sharing was weaker, because having fewer shared sequences lowered the signal-to-noise ratio. Invariant T cells such as MAIT and iNKT could partly confound zero-insertion analyses, though diverse VJ usage argued against this for most clonotypes. Abundant cord blood beta clonotypes carried fewer insertions; young adult naive repertoires showed a weaker similar trend, while memory repertoires showed none.

All donors were healthy Caucasians. Three pairs of female monozygotic twins, all aged 18 to 29 years, were included in the twin cohort. Peripheral blood mononuclear cells were used as the source from which RNA for TCR libraries was isolated. This same sample was also taken into another study, of yellow fever vaccine responses in identical twins. The second publication reports: According to the authors, the vaccine-induced T cell response in identical twins seemed to be partly convergent and partly specific to each individual. In identical twins, the study followed T cell clones that responded to the vaccine with precision.

This TCR was sampled from a woman aged 18-30 years in good health. The chain links TRBV6-5 with TRBJ2-2, with TRBD1 identical over 7 junction bases. Material: PBMCs. At the DNA level, the sequence is TGTGCCAGCAGTTTGGAGACAGGGTACAACGGGGAGCTGTTTTTT. Its coded protein is CASSLETGYNGELFF.